This T cell receptor beta chain was observed in a study of T cell changes during pregnancy in multiple sclerosis. The CDR3 extends over 15 amino acids. V was clipped by 3 bases and J by 3 bases, with 13 bases between them. Germline CDR1 LNHDA, CDR2 SQIVND (reference sequence). TCRdb's table, derived via immunoSEQ multiplex PCR, lists solely in-frame clones and lacks some. The data hold more than 9,000 clones, with 75% to 90% observed a single time. The sequence was obtained from a female donor in good health, enrolled as a control in a pregnancy study. The V and J genes are TRBV19 and TRBJ2-3; tentatively, D is TRBD1 (6 bases). The sequences come from CD8+ T cells from peripheral blood mononuclear cells, collected in the first trimester of pregnancy. The CDR3 coding sequence is TGTGCCAGTAGTATCCGGGACACGTCTACAGATACGCAGTATTTT. This gives the protein CASSIRDTSTDTQYF.